Described below is a single T cell receptor (beta chain) sequence and its context. This sample is drawn from a study of cytomegalovirus exposure and HLA in healthy donors. In the PCR, 60 Vbeta and 13 Jbeta primers were used. This table comes from immunoSEQ multiplex PCR, and its TCRdb copy is limited to in-frame clones, with some not included. The sample contains about 130,000 clones, roughly 77% of which appear only once. All donors participated as healthy donors of bone marrow. The germline V and J ends were trimmed by 3 bases and 6 bases, with 9 bases remaining between them. CDR1 is SGHTA, CDR2 FQGNSA, per germline. This CDR3 contains 14 residues.

This TCR derives from a man aged 25-40 years in good health and CMV-seronegative. The J gene is TRBJ1-6, the V gene TRBV7-2; no clear D gene. Sequencing was done on a sample of PBMCs. The CDR3 loop is CASSFLGPNSPLHF. The DNA for the CDR3 is TGTGCCAGCAGCTTTTTGGGCCCTAATTCACCCCTCCACTTT.